The present T cell receptor (beta chain) was sequenced within a study of T cells after yellow fever vaccination. Whole-study results and caveats: FACS-sorted repertoires could harbor abundant contaminating bulk-population clonotypes.

5'RACE template switching added a universal primer site and UMIs to TCR cDNA. TCRdb called the 5' RACE reads again in MiXCR, with one record for every CDR3 protein. The table includes a few hundred thousand distinct CDR3 sequences, around 7% detected once. In its sample, this clonotype was seen many times. Its matching antigen is unknown. V dropped 6 bases and J dropped 4 bases, with 16 bases sitting between them. This CDR3 has 15 amino acids. Germline V gene data show CDR1 as SGHNT and CDR2 as YENEEA. V is TRBV11-3 and J is TRBJ2-1; TRBD2 is a possible D gene (5 bases). The sequences come from PBMCs, collected roughly 45 days after the first yellow fever vaccination. This TCR was sampled from a young man who received the YFV17D yellow fever vaccine. The CDR3 sequence is CASSSGLQSYNEQFF. The CDR3, as DNA: TGTGCCAGCAGTTCCGGACTGCAGAGTTACAATGAGCAGTTCTTC.